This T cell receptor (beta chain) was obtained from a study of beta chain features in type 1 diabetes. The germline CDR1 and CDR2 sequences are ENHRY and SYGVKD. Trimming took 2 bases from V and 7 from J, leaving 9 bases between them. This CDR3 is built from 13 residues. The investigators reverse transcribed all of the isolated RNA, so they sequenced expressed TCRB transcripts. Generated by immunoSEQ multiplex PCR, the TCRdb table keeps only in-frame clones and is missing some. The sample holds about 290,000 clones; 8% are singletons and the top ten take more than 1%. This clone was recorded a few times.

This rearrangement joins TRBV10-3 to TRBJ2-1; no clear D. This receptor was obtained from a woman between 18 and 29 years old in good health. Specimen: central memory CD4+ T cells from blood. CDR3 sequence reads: CAISEGPPNEQFF. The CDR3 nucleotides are TGTGCCATCAGTGAGGGCCCCCCGAATGAGCAGTTCTTC.